This entry features one T cell receptor beta chain sequence. Other DNA sequences in this specimen translate into the identical CDR3. This sample stems from a study of T cell changes during pregnancy in multiple sclerosis. The table came from immunoSEQ multiplex PCR; TCRdb's copy has only in-frame clones and leaves some out. The sample holds 65,000 to 75,000 clones, about 90% seen once. The CDR3 extends over 15 amino acids. Trimming took 5 bases from V and 8 from J; bases not matched to a gene: 9. Germline V gene lookup returns CDR1 MNHNS and CDR2 SASEGT. This TCR was recovered from a female donor in good health, enrolled as a control in a pregnancy study. The source material was peripheral blood, sampled in the third trimester of pregnancy. The J gene is TRBJ1-6, the V gene TRBV6-1, with 7 bases lining up with TRBD1. The CDR3 bases are TGTGCCAGCAGTAAGAGACAGGGTAAAGATTCACCCCTCCACTTT. This encodes CASSKRQGKDSPLHF.